The 19 T cell receptor beta chains below all came from one sample that was sequenced in a study of blood T cell repertoires in COVID-19. Libraries were prepared by immunoSEQ multiplex PCR; TCRdb keeps only in-frame clonotypes and omits some of them. Of tens of thousands of clones listed, 90% are singletons. The sequencing sample was made of peripheral blood. The source is a man aged 50 to 60 with COVID-19, enrolled during active disease.

The sample holds a few counts of this clone. The chain has TRBV7-9 and TRBJ1-2, with 7 bases that match TRBD1. The ends lost 5 bases at V and 0 bases at J; junction bases unmatched: 9. Germline V lookup: CDR1 SEHNR, CDR2 FQNEAQ (reference sequence). The CDR3 contains 16 residues. The CDR3 loop is CASSPITGVSNYGYTF. The CDR3 coding sequence is TGTGCCAGCAGCCCTATCACAGGGGTATCTAACTATGGCTACACCTTC.

The chain recombines TRBV5-1 with TRBJ1-5, with D maybe TRBD1 (5 bases). Per the germline V gene, CDR1 is SGHRS and CDR2 is YFSETQ. CDR3 size: 15 residues. V lost 0 bases and J 1 base, leaving 8 bases between the germline ends. The CDR3 loop reads CASSLAGGSNQPQHF. CDR3 in DNA: TGCGCCAGCAGCTTGGCCGGGGGAAGCAATCAGCCCCAGCATTTT. The full variable domain, with the rest looked up from reference TRBV5-1 and TRBJ1-5, is KAGVTQTPRYLIKTRGQQVTLSCSPISGHRSVSWYQQTPGQGLQFLFEYFSETQRNKGNFPGRFSGRQFSNSRSEMNVSTLELGDSALYLCASSLAGGSNQPQHFGDGTRLSIL.

This chain uses TRBV5-1 with TRBJ1-1; possibly TRBD1 for D (5 bases). The CDR3 spans 17 residues. The ends were cut back, 2 bases at V and 0 bases at J, with 17 bases in the middle. Germline CDR1 reads SGHRS; CDR2 reads YFSETQ. The CDR3 protein is CASSFRTSYDLNTEAFF. CDR3 coding DNA: TGCGCCAGCAGCTTCCGGACATCCTATGATTTGAACACTGAAGCTTTCTTT.

The chain has TRBV11-2 and TRBJ2-5; 9 positions agree with TRBD1. J was trimmed by 0 bases and V by 5 bases; bases with no gene match: 13. This CDR3 comprises 18 residues. Germline loops: CDR1 SGHAT, CDR2 FQNNGV. The CDR3: CASSHGVETGGYQETQYF. DNA of the CDR3: TGTGCCAGCAGCCATGGGGTGGAGACAGGGGGTTACCAAGAGACCCAGTACTTC.

The rearrangement uses TRBV7-9 and TRBJ2-7, with TRBD1 identical over 8 bases. This CDR3 has 13 amino acids. CDR1 is SEHNR, CDR2 FQNEAQ, per germline (reference sequence). After removal of 4 bases from V and 4 bases from J, the junction contained 3 bases not matched to a gene. The CDR3 DNA is TGTGCCAGCAGCTCCGGGACAGGATACGAGCAGTACTTC. Amino acid sequence: CASSSGTGYEQYF.

The chain uses TRBV30 and TRBJ1-4, with D perhaps TRBD1 (5 bases). Trimming stripped 8 bases from V and 2 bases from J, with 12 bases between. From germline, CDR1 is GTSNPN and CDR2 SVGIG (reference sequence). CDR3 size: 13 residues. CDR3 protein: CAGSTGTNEKLFF. In DNA, the CDR3 is TGTGCCGGTTCTACAGGCACTAATGAAAAACTGTTTTTT.

The chain couples TRBV5-1 to TRBJ1-2; D is perhaps TRBD1 (6 bases). The CDR3 covers 14 residues. Germline V CDR1 and CDR2: SGHRS, YFSETQ. V was cut by 3 bases and J by 2 bases, with 11 bases left in between. This chain's CDR3 is CASSSLGTNYGYTF. In nucleotides, the CDR3 is TGCGCCAGCAGCTCCCTAGGGACAAACTATGGCTACACCTTC.

This chain links TRBV25-1 with TRBJ2-1; D gene unclear. The germline V gene has CDR1 MGHDK and CDR2 SYGVNS. This CDR3 has 13 residues. The ends were cut back, 3 bases at V and 8 bases at J, with 11 bases in the middle. CDR3 bases: TGTGCCAGCAGTGAGGGCAAAGGTGATGAGCAGTTCTTC. This sequence encodes CASSEGKGDEQFF.

The chain recombines TRBV5-1 with TRBJ2-7; D not certain. The germline V gene encodes CDR1 SGHRS and CDR2 YFSETQ. V gave up 2 bases and J gave up 6 bases, with 12 bases separating them. This CDR3 is 13 amino acids long. The CDR3 spells CASSLQSRSEQYF. CDR3 nucleotide sequence: TGCGCCAGCAGCTTACAGAGCAGGTCCGAGCAGTACTTC. The full variable domain, with the rest looked up from reference TRBV5-1 and TRBJ2-7, is KAGVTQTPRYLIKTRGQQVTLSCSPISGHRSVSWYQQTPGQGLQFLFEYFSETQRNKGNFPGRFSGRQFSNSRSEMNVSTLELGDSALYLCASSLQSRSEQYFGPGTRLTVT.

The genes are TRBV6-5 and TRBJ2-3; 7 bases align to TRBD1. The trim removed 5 bases at V and 5 bases at J, leaving 7 bases unmatched. This CDR3 region has 14 residues. Germline CDR1 reads MNHEY; CDR2 reads SVGAGI. CDR3 region: CASSKRTGGDTQYF. The CDR3 nucleotides are TGTGCCAGCAGTAAACGGACAGGCGGAGATACGCAGTATTTT.

The V call is TRBV5-1, the J call TRBJ2-2; D perhaps matches TRBD2 (5 bases). The CDR3 totals 17 residues. V was trimmed by 0 bases and J by 4 bases, leaving 16 bases between them. Germline V gene data show CDR1 as SGHRS and CDR2 as YFSETQ. The CDR3 DNA sequence: TGCGCCAGCAGCTTGGCCGTGTCAGATCGGGGCACCGGGGAGCTGTTTTTT. Amino acid sequence: CASSLAVSDRGTGELFF.

The chain recombines TRBV4-1 with TRBJ2-2; D unclear. The CDR3 spans 12 residues. V gave up 4 bases and J gave up 2 bases, with 2 bases separating them. The germline V gene encodes CDR1 MGHRA and CDR2 YSYEKL. CDR3 amino acids: CASSPNTGELFF. DNA for the CDR3: TGCGCCAGCAGCCCTAACACCGGGGAGCTGTTTTTT.

Only one count was recorded for this clone. The rearrangement links TRBV9 to TRBJ1-3; no definite D call. The CDR3 runs 16 residues. Germline V lookup: CDR1 SGDLS, CDR2 YYNGEE. The V end lost 0 bases, the J end lost 2 bases, and 12 bases lay between the germline ends. The CDR3 bases are TGTGCCAGCAGCGTAGCGTCGAGAGGGACTGGAAACACCATATATTTT. Its protein product is CASSVASRGTGNTIYF.

CDR3: CASSQSETRGSNQPQHF. The DNA for the CDR3 is TGCGCCAGCAGCCAGTCTGAGACCAGGGGTAGCAATCAGCCCCAGCATTTT. This rearrangement joins TRBV4-1 to TRBJ1-5; TRBD1 might be the D (6 bases). Germline CDR1 and CDR2: MGHRA and YSYEKL. V was pared by 3 bases and J by 0 bases, with 15 bases between. This CDR3 has 17 residues.

The chain carries TRBV4-3 and TRBJ2-5; 7 bases agree with TRBD2. J gave up 1 base and V 2 bases, and 10 bases lay outside the gene matches. The CDR3 is 17 amino acids. The germline V gene encodes CDR1 LGHNA and CDR2 YSLEER. In DNA, the CDR3 is TGCGCCAGCAGCCAATGGGCCGGGCTAGCGGCCCAAGAGACCCAGTACTTC. It specifies CASSQWAGLAAQETQYF.

The V call is TRBV19, the J call TRBJ2-1; a weak D match, TRBD1 (6 bases). Germline CDR1 is LNHDA and CDR2 is SQIVND (reference sequence). V dropped 10 bases and J dropped 2 bases, with 12 bases sitting between them. The CDR3 runs 13 residues. The CDR3 reads CATGTPPYNEQFF. CDR3 nucleotides: TGTGCCACCGGGACACCTCCCTACAATGAGCAGTTCTTC.

A remark on this clone: The junction departs from germline at one end; a sequencing error may be responsible. The chain uses TRBV19 and TRBJ2-3, with 7 bases that match TRBD1. The CDR3 covers 13 residues. Germline CDR1 LNHDA, CDR2 SQIVND (reference sequence). CDR3 region: CASSRGLTDTQYF. CDR3 DNA: TGTGCCAGCAGTAGGGGGCTAACAGATACGCAGTATTTT. The whole variable domain, filled in from reference TRBV19 and TRBJ2-3, reads DGGITQSPKYLFRKEGQNVTLSCEQNLNHDAMYWYRQDPGQGLRLIYYSQIVNDFQKGDIAEGYSVSREKKESFPLTVTSAQKNPTAFYLCASSRGLTDTQYFGPGTRLTVL.

CDR3 sequence: CASSPQGRNTEAFF. Here the CDR3 DNA reads TGCGCCAGCAGCCCACAGGGGCGAAACACTGAAGCTTTCTTT. V and J are TRBV5-1 and TRBJ1-1, with 7 bases aligning to TRBD1. Germline lookup yields CDR1 SGHRS and CDR2 YFSETQ. V was clipped by 4 bases and J by 2 bases; unmatched bases: 5. The CDR3 spans 14 residues.

The chain joins TRBV10-3 to TRBJ1-6; 10 bases fit TRBD1. Trimming at V came to 2 bases and at J to 5 bases, leaving 0 bases not matched to a gene. CDR1 and CDR2 from the germline V gene are ENHRY and SYGVKD. The CDR3 has 15 amino acids. CDR3 region: CAISEGQGDNSPLHF. In nucleotides, the CDR3 is TGTGCCATCAGTGAGGGACAGGGGGATAATTCACCCCTCCACTTT.